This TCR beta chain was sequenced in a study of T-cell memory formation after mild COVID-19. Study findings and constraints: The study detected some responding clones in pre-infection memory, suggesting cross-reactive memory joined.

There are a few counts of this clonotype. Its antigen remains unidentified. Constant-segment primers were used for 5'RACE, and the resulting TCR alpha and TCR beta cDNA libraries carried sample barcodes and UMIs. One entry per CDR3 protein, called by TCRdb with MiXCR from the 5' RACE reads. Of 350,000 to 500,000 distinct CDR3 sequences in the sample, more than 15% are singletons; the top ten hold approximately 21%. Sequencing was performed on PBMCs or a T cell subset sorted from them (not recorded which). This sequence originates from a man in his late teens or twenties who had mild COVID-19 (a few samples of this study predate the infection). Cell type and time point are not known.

The CDR3 bases are TGCAGTGCTAGACAAGATAGCAATCAGCCCCAGCATTTT. Its protein is CSARQDSNQPQHF. The chain recombines TRBV20-1 with TRBJ1-5; no definite D call. This CDR3 spans 13 amino acids. The V end was cut by 2 bases, the J end by 0 bases, with 5 bases between. Germline V lookup: CDR1 DFQATT, CDR2 SNEGSKA (reference sequence).